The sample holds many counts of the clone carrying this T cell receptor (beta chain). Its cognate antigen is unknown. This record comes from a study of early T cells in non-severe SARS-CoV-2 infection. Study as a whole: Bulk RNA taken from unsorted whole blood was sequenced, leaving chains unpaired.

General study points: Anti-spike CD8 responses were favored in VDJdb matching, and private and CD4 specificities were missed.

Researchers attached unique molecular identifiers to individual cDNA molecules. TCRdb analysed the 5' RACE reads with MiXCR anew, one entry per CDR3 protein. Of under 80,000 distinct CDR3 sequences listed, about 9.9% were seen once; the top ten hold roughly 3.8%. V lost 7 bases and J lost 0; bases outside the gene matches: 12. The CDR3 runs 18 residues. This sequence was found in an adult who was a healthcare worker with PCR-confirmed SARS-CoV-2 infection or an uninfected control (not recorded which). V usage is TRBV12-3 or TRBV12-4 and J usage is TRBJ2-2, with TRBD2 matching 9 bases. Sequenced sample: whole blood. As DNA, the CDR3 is TGTGCCAGCACTCCGGGTGAAGCGGGGGGCCCGAACACCGGGGAGCTGTTTTTT. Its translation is CASTPGEAGGPNTGELFF.